This T cell receptor (beta chain) stems from a study of Ad26.COV2.S vaccination and SARS-CoV-2 variants. Notes on this clone: Antigen specificity is unknown. Other DNA variants within this sample encode the same CDR3.

Libraries were prepared by immunoSEQ multiplex PCR; TCRdb keeps only in-frame clonotypes and omits some of them. Seen here are around 450,000 clones, about nine tenths observed once, and the top ten hold around 4.5%. Documented treatment: approximately 18 received Ad26.COV2.S at low or high dose, single or two shots; about 5 received placebo; per-sample allocation not given. Sampling occurred on day 63 after the first vaccine or placebo injection. The administered vaccine (an Ad26 vector) expressed Wuhan-strain SARS-CoV-2 spike. Points from the study as a whole: Ad26.COV2.S recipients had broader spike-specific TCRs (P = 0.0014).

Germline CDR1 reads MNHEY; CDR2 reads SVGAGI. V shed 6 bases and J shed 5 bases, with 7 bases lying between them. The CDR3 has 11 residues. Sequenced material: peripheral blood, taken in a trial of Ad26.COV2.S vaccine versus placebo. The clonotype comes from a person between 18 and 65 years old who received the Ad26.COV2.S COVID-19 vaccine or a placebo. The genes are TRBV6-5 and TRBJ2-5; D is perhaps TRBD2 (6 bases). The CDR3 sequence is CASSRGETQYF. The CDR3 DNA sequence: TGTGCCAGCAGCCGGGGGGAGACCCAGTACTTC.